The TCR beta chain described here comes from a study of T cells in Graves' hyperthyroidism and ophthalmopathy. Individuals with ophthalmopathy presented a Clinical Activity Score of at least 3, a NOSPECS grade of at least 4 and a duration under 3 months. CDR1 is MDHEN, CDR2 SYDVKM, per germline. The CDR3 sequence is 17 residues long. The V segment lost 6 bases and the J segment 2 bases; nucleotides outside the gene matches: 13. Overall study results and limits: The model identified upcoming ophthalmopathy a median approximately seven months ahead of onset. Ophthalmopathy was separated from stable hyperthyroidism by a 13 V-J model.

With regard to this clonotype: Its specificity is unknown.

Amplification of TCR beta CDR3 regions used RNA as the template. HTBI primers drove first-round RT-PCR of the TCR CDR3. TCRdb used MiXCR to reprocess the multiplex PCR reads, holding one entry per CDR3 protein. This sample has roughly 640,000 distinct CDR3 sequences, with 16% found just once. V is TRBV28 and J is TRBJ1-3, with TRBD1 identical over 7 bases. What was sequenced was blood. This TCR came from a middle-aged woman with Graves' ophthalmopathy. The CDR3 spells CASRAATRGITGNTIYF. The CDR3, as DNA: TGTGCCAGCAGAGCGGCAACCAGGGGGATAACTGGAAACACCATATATTTT.